Each of the 14 T cell receptor beta chains below was sequenced from the same sample in a study of T cell clonality in common variable immunodeficiency. Sequencing used immunoSEQ multiplex PCR; TCRdb keeps in-frame clones, though not all of them. The record shows around 45,000 clones for this sample, with no singletons present. Sequencing used peripheral blood mononuclear cells. The receptors were gathered from a person aged 18 to 69 in good health.

This clone was detected many times. The CDR3 extends 3 residues past the end of the read, so its final part is completed from the germline J gene. The chain has TRBV4-1 and TRBJ2-3; no reliable D call. Trimming removed 2 bases from V and 7 bases from J, with 13 bases in between. The CDR3 spans 14 residues. Per germline, CDR1 MGHRA and CDR2 YSYEKL. The covered CDR3 bases are TGCGCCAGCAGCCAAAACCGCCAGGCCTATACG. It yields the protein CASSQNRQAYT. The CDR3 in full is CASSQNRQAYTQYF.

Note on this clone: The read gets to within 3 residues of the CDR3 end, and the germline J gene fills in the rest. The V gene is TRBV11-3, the J gene TRBJ2-7; 13 bases line up with TRBD2. This CDR3 region has 15 residues. Per the germline V gene, CDR1 is SGHNT and CDR2 is YENEEA. With 8 bases clipped from V and 6 bases from J, the junction kept 10 bases outside the gene matches. The sequenced part of the CDR3 DNA is TGTGCCAGCGGTCAAAGACTAGCGGGGGGTGGCGAG. Residues: CASGQRLAGGGE. The entire CDR3 reads CASGQRLAGGGEQYF.

This clone was seen ten or more times. Sequencing ends 3 residues short of the CDR3 end; the germline J gene provides the rest. This chain joins TRBV19 and TRBJ2-5, with TRBD1 identical over 7 bases. The ends lost 6 bases at V and 2 bases at J; junction bases unmatched: 15. The CDR3 sequence is 17 residues long. In germline, CDR1 is LNHDA, CDR2 SQIVND (reference sequence). The CDR3 bases that were read are TGTGCCAGTAGCCCGAAAGCCTACAGGGGTGGTCAAGAGACC. Protein product: CASSPKAYRGGQET. The full-length CDR3 reads as CASSPKAYRGGQETQYF.

This clone was counted many times. Read coverage stops 3 residues before the CDR3 terminus; the germline J gene supplies the remainder. The chain has TRBV6-2 or TRBV6-3 and TRBJ1-2; 8 positions match TRBD1. This CDR3 has 17 residues. Trimming cost V 2 bases and J 6 bases; bases outside gene matches: 14. The germline gives CDR1 MNHEY, CDR2 SVGEGT. The covered CDR3 bases are TGTGCCAGCAGTTACCCCAGACAGGGGTCCACCGCAAATGGC. Translated: CASSYPRQGSTANG. The CDR3 as a whole reads CASSYPRQGSTANGYTF.

This clone appeared many times. The read ends 3 residues before the CDR3 terminus; that terminus is restored from the germline J gene. The rearrangement joins TRBV14 to TRBJ2-2; no clear D gene. CDR3 size: 15 residues. V lost 0 bases, J lost 1 base, and 6 bases lay in between. Germline V gene data show CDR1 as SGHDN and CDR2 as FVKESK. CDR3 DNA (partial): TGTGCCAGCAGCCAAGAACTCGGGAACACCGGGGAG. Its protein product is CASSQELGNTGE. The entire CDR3 protein is CASSQELGNTGELFF. The full variable domain, with the rest looked up from reference TRBV14 and TRBJ2-2, is EAGVTQFPSHSVIEKGQTVTLRCDPISGHDNLYWYRRVMGKEIKFLLHFVKESKQDESGMPNNRFLAERTGGTYSTLKVQPAELEDSGVYFCASSQELGNTGELFFGEGSRLTVL.

This clone was picked up many times. The read ends 3 residues shy of where the CDR3 ends; the end is completed using the germline J gene. The rearrangement uses TRBV12-3 or TRBV12-4 and TRBJ1-1; D is perhaps TRBD1 (5 bases). This CDR3 region has 13 residues. The covered CDR3 bases are TGTGCCAGCAGTTTAGCGCAGGGCTATCAG. As protein: CASSLAQGYQ. The complete CDR3 sequence is CASSLAQGYQAFF.

This clone was found many times. CDR3: CASSPEQGSPYEQYF. Partial CDR3 DNA: TGCGCCAGCAGCCCCGAGCAGGGTTCCCCCTACGAG. The rearrangement uses TRBV4-1 and TRBJ2-7, with a possible D match to TRBD1 (5 bases). The sequenced fragment ends 3 residues before the CDR3 boundary, so the rest is inferred from the germline J gene. V lost 4 bases, J lost 2 bases, and 15 bases lay in between. The CDR3 is 15 amino acids. Looked up from germline, CDR1 is MGHRA and CDR2 is YSYEKL.

This clone was counted many times. The CDR3 DNA, read in part, is TGTGCCAGCAGCCTGAGGGGTTGGAACACTGAA. This gives the protein CASSLRGWNTE. Given in full, the CDR3 is CASSLRGWNTEAFF. The chain carries TRBV11-3 and TRBJ1-1, with D perhaps matching TRBD1 (5 bases). Coverage ceases 3 residues before the CDR3 finishes, and the germline J gene fills in the end. Trimming took off 5 bases at V and 1 base at J, with 11 bases between the two ends. Germline CDR1 SGHNT, CDR2 YENEEA. The CDR3 contains 14 residues. Supplemented by reference TRBV11-3 and TRBJ1-1, the full variable domain reads EAGVVQSPRYKIIEKKQPVAFWCNPISGHNTLYWYLQNLGQGPELLIRYENEEAVDDSQLPKDRFSAERLKGVDSTLKIQPAELGDSAVYLCASSLRGWNTEAFFGQGTRLTVV.

This clone appeared many times. The read stops 3 residues short of the end of the CDR3; the missing end is completed from the germline J gene. V is TRBV2 and J is TRBJ2-7, with a possible D match to TRBD1 (5 bases). The CDR3 extends over 13 amino acids. Germline V gene data show CDR1 as SNHLY and CDR2 as FYNNEI. Trimming took off 11 bases at V and 2 bases at J, with 16 bases between the two ends. Here the CDR3 reads CALLTDRTYEQYF. Partial CDR3 DNA: TGTGCCCTTCTTACCGACAGAACCTACGAG. Drawing the rest from reference TRBV2 and TRBJ2-7, the complete variable domain is EPEVTQTPSHQVTQMGQEVILRCVPISNHLYFYWYRQILGQKVEFLVSFYNNEISEKSEIFDDQFSVERPDGSNFTLKIRSTKLEDSAMYFCALLTDRTYEQYFGPGTRLTVT.

This clone was counted at least ten times. Read data end 3 residues before the CDR3 end; the end is taken from the germline J gene. The chain recombines TRBV29-1 with TRBJ1-1; no reliable D call. CDR3 length equals 14 residues. The germline V and J ends were trimmed by 1 base and 1 base, with 10 bases remaining between them. The V gene's germline CDR1 is SQVTM and CDR2 ANQGSEA. The CDR3 loop is CSVEVAGKNTEAFF. The sequenced part of the CDR3 DNA is TGCAGCGTTGAAGTGGCAGGCAAGAACACTGAA.

This clone showed up many times. From the germline J gene comes the end of the CDR3, since the read stops 3 residues before it. The chain joins TRBV19 to TRBJ2-7; 8 bases align to TRBD1. V shed 6 bases and J 0 bases; nucleotides not matched to a gene: 4. The CDR3 runs 14 residues. Germline V gene data show CDR1 as LNHDA and CDR2 as SQIVND (reference sequence). The part of the CDR3 DNA that was read is TGTGCCAGTAGGGCCACAGGGGGCTCCTACGAG. Protein: CASRATGGSYE. The full CDR3 sequence reads CASRATGGSYEQYF.

At least ten counts were recorded for this clone. Read sequence stops 3 residues before the CDR3 end, and the germline J gene provides the missing end. This chain connects TRBV5-1 to TRBJ1-2; D possibly corresponds to TRBD1 (6 bases). Germline V CDR1 and CDR2: SGHRS, YFSETQ. The CDR3 sequence is 13 residues long. Partial CDR3 DNA: TGCGCCAGCAGCTTGGTCAGGGGAATCGGC. This gives the protein CASSLVRGIG. The full-length CDR3 reads as CASSLVRGIGYTF.

This clone came up many times. The CDR3 extends 3 residues past the end of the read, so its final part is completed from the germline J gene. The chain employs TRBV29-1 and TRBJ1-2, with a tentative D call TRBD1 (5 bases). The germline gives CDR1 SQVTM, CDR2 ANQGSEA. This CDR3 region has 15 residues. The CDR3 bases that were read are TGCAGCGTTGATAAAATGCAGGGAATTCTCGGGGGC. This encodes CSVDKMQGILGG. The CDR3 as a whole reads CSVDKMQGILGGYTF.

The table lists this clone with many counts. Coverage ceases 3 residues before the CDR3 finishes, and the germline J gene fills in the end. This chain connects TRBV20-1 to TRBJ2-1, with TRBD1 identical over 10 bases. The ends lost 0 bases at V and 8 bases at J; junction bases unmatched: 10. The CDR3 runs to 16 residues. CDR1 and CDR2 (germline): DFQATT, SNEGSKA (reference sequence). CDR3 amino acids: CSARDLGTGEGDEQFF. CDR3 DNA, as far as it was read: TGCAGTGCTAGAGATTTGGGGACAGGGGAGGGAGATGAG.